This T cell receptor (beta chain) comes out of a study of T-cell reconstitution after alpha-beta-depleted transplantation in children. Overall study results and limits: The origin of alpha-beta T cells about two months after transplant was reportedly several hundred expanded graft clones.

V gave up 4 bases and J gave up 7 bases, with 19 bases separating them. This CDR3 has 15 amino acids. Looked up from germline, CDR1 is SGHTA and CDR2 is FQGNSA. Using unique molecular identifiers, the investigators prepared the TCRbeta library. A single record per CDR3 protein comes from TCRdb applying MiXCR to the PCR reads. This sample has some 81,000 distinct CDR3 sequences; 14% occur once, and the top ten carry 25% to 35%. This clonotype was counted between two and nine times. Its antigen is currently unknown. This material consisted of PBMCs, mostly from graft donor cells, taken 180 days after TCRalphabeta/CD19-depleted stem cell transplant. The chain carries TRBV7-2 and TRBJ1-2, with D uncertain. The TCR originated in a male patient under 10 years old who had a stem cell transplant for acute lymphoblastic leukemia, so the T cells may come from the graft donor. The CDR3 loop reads CASSYRARGAGGYTF. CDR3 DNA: TGTGCCAGCAGCTACCGAGCGCGGGGTGCTGGTGGCTACACCTTC. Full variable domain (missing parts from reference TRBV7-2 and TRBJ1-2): GAGVSQSPSNKVTEKGKDVELRCDPISGHTALYWYRQSLGQGLEFLIYFQGNSAPDKSGLPSDRFSAERTGGSVSTLTIQRTQQEDSAVYLCASSYRARGAGGYTFGSGTRLTVV.